This T cell receptor beta chain was recorded in a study of T cells after yellow fever vaccination. CDR3 length equals 12 residues. The ends were cut back, 7 bases at V and 5 bases at J, with 9 bases in the middle. CDR1 is SQVTM and CDR2 is ANQGSEA in the germline V gene. TCRdb re-called the 5' RACE reads through MiXCR, storing one row per CDR3 protein. The sample carries more than 350,000 distinct CDR3 sequences, 11% recorded once. This clonotype was sampled from a man younger than 30 who received the YFV17D yellow fever vaccine. Material: PBMCs, obtained on the day of the first yellow fever vaccination. The rearrangement links TRBV29-1 to TRBJ1-6; D call uncertain. This chain's CDR3 is CSARENNSPLHF. The CDR3 DNA follows: TGCAGCGCCCGGGAAAATAATTCACCCCTCCACTTT.